The 11 T cell receptor beta chains below all came from one sample that was sequenced in a study of cytomegalovirus exposure and HLA in healthy donors. The primer mix had 60 Vbeta and 13 Jbeta primers. Sequencing used immunoSEQ multiplex PCR; TCRdb keeps in-frame clones, though not all of them. The sample features 150,000 or so clones, with roughly 1.3% in its top ten. Sequencing was carried out using PBMCs. Receptors were obtained from a woman in her sixties in good health and CMV-seronegative.

The chain recombines TRBV9 with TRBJ2-7; 7 bases line up with TRBD2. This CDR3 region has 15 residues. Germline CDR1 SGDLS, CDR2 YYNGEE. Germline trimming cut 0 bases from V and 0 bases from J; bases unmatched to any gene: 3. In nucleotides, the CDR3 is TGTGCCAGCAGCGTAGGCGGGGGACTCTCCTACGAGCAGTACTTC. Its protein product is CASSVGGGLSYEQYF.

The chain employs TRBV19 and TRBJ1-1; maybe TRBD1 (5 bases). Trimming removed 9 bases at V and 1 base at J, with 9 bases between. The germline V gene has CDR1 LNHDA and CDR2 SQIVND (reference sequence). The CDR3 consists of 12 residues. The CDR3, as DNA: TGTGCCAGCCAACAGGCGAACACTGAAGCTTTCTTT. Protein: CASQQANTEAFF. Drawing the rest from reference TRBV19 and TRBJ1-1, the complete variable domain is DGGITQSPKYLFRKEGQNVTLSCEQNLNHDAMYWYRQDPGQGLRLIYYSQIVNDFQKGDIAEGYSVSREKKESFPLTVTSAQKNPTAFYLCASQQANTEAFFGQGTRLTVV.

V is TRBV16 and J is TRBJ2-1, with a weak D call TRBD1 (5 bases). CDR3 length: 12 amino acids. The V and J ends lost 8 bases and 5 bases respectively, with 10 bases between them. CDR1 KGHSY and CDR2 FQNENV come from the germline V gene. Here the CDR3 reads CASWAGHNEQFF. The DNA for the CDR3 is TGTGCCAGCTGGGCAGGGCACAATGAGCAGTTCTTC.

V usage is TRBV4-3 and J usage is TRBJ2-1; 7 nucleotides match TRBD1. The ends lost 2 bases at V and 6 bases at J; junction bases unmatched: 7. This CDR3 comprises 15 residues. Germline V gene data show CDR1 as LGHNA and CDR2 as YSLEER. CDR3 DNA: TGCGCCAGCAGCCAAACCCGGACAGGACCCAATGAGCAGTTCTTC. Translation: CASSQTRTGPNEQFF.

This sequence joins TRBV4-3 and TRBJ2-2; TRBD2 aligns across 8 bases. Trimming took 3 bases from V and 1 from J; bases not matched to a gene: 13. The CDR3 is 19 amino acids. CDR1 LGHNA and CDR2 YSLEER come from the germline V gene. The CDR3 DNA reads TGCGCCAGCAGCCACCTTTACTATAGCGGGGCAATGAACACCGGGGAGCTGTTTTTT. Protein product: CASSHLYYSGAMNTGELFF.

V usage is TRBV27 and J usage is TRBJ2-7, with unresolved D. Trimming removed 3 bases at V and 2 bases at J, with 8 bases between. Germline V gene lookup returns CDR1 MNHEY and CDR2 SMNVEV (reference sequence). This CDR3 has 13 residues. The CDR3 DNA reads as TGTGCCAGCAGTTTTCTCGGAGCCTACGAGCAGTACTTC. It codes for CASSFLGAYEQYF.

The rearrangement links TRBV5-1 to TRBJ2-1; TRBD2 agrees at 11 bases. V gave up 2 bases and J gave up 7 bases; unmatched junction bases: 5. CDR3 length: 15 amino acids. Germline CDR1 SGHRS, CDR2 YFSETQ. The CDR3 region has the DNA TGCGCCAGCAGCTTTTTAGCGGGGGGGATTAATGAGCAGTTCTTC. As protein: CASSFLAGGINEQFF.

This chain connects TRBV2 to TRBJ2-2, with 10 nucleotides matching TRBD1. V lost 6 bases and J lost 4; bases outside the gene matches: 2. Germline lookup yields CDR1 SNHLY and CDR2 FYNNEI. The CDR3 sequence is 14 residues long. CDR3 bases: TGTGCCAGCAGGTGGGACAGGGGCACCGGGGAGCTGTTTTTT. Amino acid sequence: CASRWDRGTGELFF.

V gene TRBV5-1 combines with J gene TRBJ1-1, with TRBD1 as a possible D gene (6 bases). Germline lookup yields CDR1 SGHRS and CDR2 YFSETQ. Trimming stripped 3 bases from V and 4 bases from J, with 16 bases between. The CDR3 is made up of 15 amino acids. The CDR3 loop is CASSSEGGLGTEAFF. The CDR3 DNA reads TGCGCCAGCAGCTCCGAGGGGGGGTTGGGCACTGAAGCTTTCTTT.

Comments on this clone: A junction end diverges from the germline sequence, so it may reflect a read error. The V call is TRBV6-7, the J call TRBJ1-3, with TRBD1 matching 7 bases. TRBV6-7 is an ORF, with its function uncertain. The CDR3 totals 16 residues. Here the CDR3 DNA reads TGTGCCAGCAGTTATGCAGAAGGCCAGGGGGGAAGCACCATATATTTT. Protein: CASSYAEGQGGSTIYF.

The V call is TRBV15, the J call TRBJ2-1, with TRBD1 matching over 9 bases. Germline CDR1 is LNHNV and CDR2 is YYDKDF (reference sequence). Trimming cost V 2 bases and J 6 bases; bases outside gene matches: 11. CDR3 length: 17 amino acids. CDR3 in DNA: TGTGCCACCAGCAGATACCCCACCGGGACAGGGTTCAATGAGCAGTTCTTC. Protein sequence: CATSRYPTGTGFNEQFF.